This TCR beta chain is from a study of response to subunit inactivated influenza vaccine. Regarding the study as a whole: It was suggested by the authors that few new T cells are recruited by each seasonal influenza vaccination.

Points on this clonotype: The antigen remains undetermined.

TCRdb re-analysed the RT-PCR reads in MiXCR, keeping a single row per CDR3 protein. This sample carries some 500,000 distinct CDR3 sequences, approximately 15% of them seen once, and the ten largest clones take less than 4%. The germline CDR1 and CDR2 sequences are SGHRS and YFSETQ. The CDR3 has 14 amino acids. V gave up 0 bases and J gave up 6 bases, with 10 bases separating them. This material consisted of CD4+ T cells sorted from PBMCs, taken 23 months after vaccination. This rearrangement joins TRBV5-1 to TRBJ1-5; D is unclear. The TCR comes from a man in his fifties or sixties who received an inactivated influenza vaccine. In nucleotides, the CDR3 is TGCGCCAGCAGCTTGGAAGGAGATTCTCAGCCCCAGCATTTT. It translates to CASSLEGDSQPQHF.